This T cell receptor beta chain was obtained from a study of blood T cell repertoires in COVID-19. Across the whole study: Sources were T cells, B-cell-depleted T cells, or PBMCs; the material itself was cDNA or gDNA.

The V gene lost 0 bases and the J gene lost 3 bases, with 14 bases spanning the gap. This CDR3 has 16 residues. The germline V gene encodes CDR1 SGHTA and CDR2 FQGNSA. Here immunoSEQ multiplex PCR was the method, and the copy in TCRdb shows in-frame clones only, minus some. The sample yields about 140,000 clones, 84% seen once. The source material was peripheral blood. The clonotype was recovered from a man aged 60 to 75 with active or convalescent COVID-19. This chain links TRBV7-2 with TRBJ1-1; D possibly corresponds to TRBD1 (6 bases). CDR3 DNA sequence: TGTGCCAGCAGCTTAGCCGGGGGGCGCAGGTACACTGAAGCTTTCTTT. Its translation is CASSLAGGRRYTEAFF. The whole variable domain, filled in from reference TRBV7-2 and TRBJ1-1, reads GAGVSQSPSNKVTEKGKDVELRCDPISGHTALYWYRQSLGQGLEFLIYFQGNSAPDKSGLPSDRFSAERTGGSVSTLTIQRTQQEDSAVYLCASSLAGGRRYTEAFFGQGTRLTVV.